The rows below give T cell receptor beta chains drawn from one sample of a study of blood T cell repertoires in COVID-19. Assay: immunoSEQ multiplex PCR; the TCRdb copy retains only in-frame clones and omits some. There are tens of thousands of clones in the sample; roughly 82% occur only once, and 10% to 15% lies in the top ten. The material sequenced was peripheral blood. The receptor set was obtained from an elderly man with acute or convalescent COVID-19. Both conserved end residues are part of each CDR3. Each record gives: CDR3 length, V gene, D gene, J gene, clone size, CDR3 protein, CDR3 DNA. D genes are given only for firm matches. Clone size is shown for a subset of rows, as once, few, many or a class of expanded clone.

length: 17; V: TRBV19; D: -; J: TRBJ2-2; size: -; CDR3: CASSRDSRGADTGELFF; DNA: TGTGCCAGTAGCCGAGATTCTCGGGGGGCCGACACCGGGGAGCTGTTTTTT
length: 16; V: TRBV19; D: TRBD1; J: TRBJ1-2; size: few; CDR3: CASSFFPTGSSYGYTF; DNA: TGTGCCAGTAGTTTCTTCCCGACAGGGTCCAGCTATGGCTACACCTTC
length: 11; V: TRBV20-1; D: -; J: TRBJ1-1; size: -; CDR3: CSAARVTEAFF; DNA: TGCAGTGCAGCCCGGGTCACTGAAGCTTTCTTT
length: 16; V: TRBV1; D: -; J: TRBJ2-3; size: -; CDR3: CTSSQDHQGATDTQYF; DNA: TGCACCAGCAGCCAAGATCACCAGGGGGCCACAGATACGCAGTATTTT
length: 17; V: TRBV25-1; D: TRBD1; J: TRBJ1-2; size: -; CDR3: CASSERGQGTSNYGYTF; DNA: TGTGCCAGCAGTGAAAGGGGACAGGGAACTTCTAACTATGGCTACACCTTC
length: 12; V: TRBV29-1; D: TRBD1; J: TRBJ1-1; size: -; CDR3: CSAGTANTEAFF; DNA: TGCAGCGCAGGGACAGCGAACACTGAAGCTTTCTTT
length: 16; V: TRBV18; D: TRBD2; J: TRBJ2-1; size: -; CDR3: CASSPQGLAGGQEQFF; DNA: TGTGCCAGCTCACCTCAGGGACTAGCGGGGGGACAGGAGCAGTTCTTC
length: 14; V: TRBV7-9; D: -; J: TRBJ1-2; size: -; CDR3: CASSYVEGNYGYTF; DNA: TGTGCCAGCAGTTACGTAGAGGGTAACTATGGCTACACCTTC
length: 15; V: TRBV20-1; D: -; J: TRBJ1-5; size: -; CDR3: CSASKWGDSNQPQHF; DNA: TGCAGTGCTAGTAAATGGGGGGATAGCAATCAGCCCCAGCATTTT
length: 15; V: TRBV3-1/TRBV3-2; D: -; J: TRBJ1-4; size: -; CDR3: CASSQDSSVGEKLFF; DNA: TGTGCCAGCAGCCAAGATTCCAGTGTTGGCGAAAAACTGTTTTTT
length: 14; V: TRBV28; D: TRBD1; J: TRBJ1-2; size: -; CDR3: CASTNVGRGYGYTF; DNA: TGTGCCAGCACCAACGTTGGCAGGGGGTATGGCTACACCTTC
length: 13; V: TRBV24-1; D: -; J: TRBJ2-7; size: -; CDR3: CATRDRETYEQYF; DNA: TGTGCCACCAGGGACAGAGAAACCTACGAGCAGTACTTC
length: 17; V: TRBV19; D: -; J: TRBJ1-5; size: -; CDR3: CASSILGPRTSNQPQHF; DNA: TGTGCCAGTAGTATTTTGGGGCCACGGACTAGCAATCAGCCCCAGCATTTT
length: 13; V: TRBV12-3/TRBV12-4; D: -; J: TRBJ1-1; size: few; CDR3: CASSLRWVGEAFF; DNA: TGTGCCAGCAGTTTGAGGTGGGTGGGTGAAGCTTTCTTT
length: 15; V: TRBV7-9; D: -; J: TRBJ1-5; size: -; CDR3: CASSLGGVGNQPQHF; DNA: TGTGCCAGCAGCTTGGGGGGAGTCGGCAATCAGCCCCAGCATTTT
length: 18; V: TRBV7-2; D: TRBD2; J: TRBJ2-4; size: -; CDR3: CASSLVSVPSGGENIQYF; DNA: TGTGCCAGCAGCTTAGTGTCGGTCCCTAGCGGGGGCGAGAACATTCAGTACTTC
length: 14; V: TRBV18; D: -; J: TRBJ1-6; size: -; CDR3: CASSSGQINSPLHF; DNA: TGTGCCAGCTCATCCGGACAGATTAATTCACCCCTCCACTTT
length: 17; V: TRBV19; D: -; J: TRBJ1-6; size: few; CDR3: CASSRFGGSEYNSPLHF; DNA: TGTGCCAGTAGTCGGTTTGGGGGCTCGGAATATAATTCACCCCTCCACTTT
length: 17; V: TRBV19; D: TRBD1; J: TRBJ1-1; size: -; CDR3: CASSSGGASFMNTEAFF; DNA: TGTGCCAGTAGTTCAGGGGGCGCGTCGTTCATGAACACTGAAGCTTTCTTT
length: 15; V: TRBV7-2; D: -; J: TRBJ2-7; size: -; CDR3: CASSLGGGAQYEQYF; DNA: TGTGCCAGCAGCTTAGGTGGGGGGGCCCAATACGAGCAGTACTTC
length: 15; V: TRBV6-5; D: -; J: TRBJ2-3; size: once; CDR3: CASSRTEFSTDTQYF; DNA: TGTGCCAGCAGCCGGACAGAGTTTAGCACAGATACGCAGTATTTT
length: 15; V: TRBV19; D: TRBD1; J: TRBJ1-2; size: many; CDR3: CASSPRTGESYGYTF; DNA: TGTGCCAGTAGTCCCCGGACAGGGGAGAGCTATGGCTACACCTTC
length: 15; V: TRBV25-1; D: -; J: TRBJ2-3; size: -; CDR3: CASSEWGTCTDTQYF; DNA: TGTGCCAGCAGTGAATGGGGGACTTGCACAGATACGCAGTATTTT
length: 16; V: TRBV5-1; D: TRBD1; J: TRBJ1-1; size: -; CDR3: CASLGGTGVTNTEAFF; DNA: TGCGCCAGCTTAGGCGGGACAGGGGTCACGAACACTGAAGCTTTCTTT
length: 15; V: TRBV6-5; D: TRBD1; J: TRBJ2-2; size: -; CDR3: CASSSTGQGVRELFF; DNA: TGTGCCAGCTCTTCGACGGGACAGGGTGTGAGGGAGCTGTTTTTT
length: 14; V: TRBV10-1; D: TRBD2; J: TRBJ2-3; size: -; CDR3: CASSLGTSMDTQYF; DNA: TGCGCCAGCAGTCTTGGGACTAGTATGGATACGCAGTATTTT
length: 14; V: TRBV15; D: -; J: TRBJ1-6; size: -; CDR3: CATSRARENSPLHF; DNA: TGTGCCACCAGCAGAGCGAGGGAGAATTCACCCCTCCACTTT
length: 13; V: TRBV24-1; D: TRBD1; J: TRBJ1-2; size: -; CDR3: CATSQTGGHGYTF; DNA: TGTGCCACCAGTCAAACAGGGGGACATGGCTACACCTTC
length: 17; V: TRBV19; D: TRBD2; J: TRBJ2-3; size: -; CDR3: CASSRSPPGGGGDTQYF; DNA: TGTGCCAGTAGTCGTAGCCCCCCTGGCGGGGGGGGAGATACGCAGTATTTT
length: 14; V: TRBV9; D: TRBD1; J: TRBJ1-2; size: -; CDR3: CASSPLQGGYGYTF; DNA: TGTGCCAGCAGCCCACTACAGGGGGGCTATGGCTACACCTTC
length: 16; V: TRBV29-1; D: TRBD1; J: TRBJ1-1; size: -; CDR3: CSVEVGQGPQNTEAFF; DNA: TGCAGCGTTGAAGTAGGACAGGGGCCCCAGAACACTGAAGCTTTCTTT
length: 13; V: TRBV7-3; D: -; J: TRBJ2-7; size: few; CDR3: CASSLAQGYEQYF; DNA: TGTGCCAGCAGCTTAGCTCAGGGCTACGAGCAGTACTTC
length: 14; V: TRBV5-4; D: TRBD1; J: TRBJ1-1; size: -; CDR3: CASSLRQGDTEAFF; DNA: TGTGCCAGCAGCTTGAGGCAGGGGGACACTGAAGCTTTCTTT
length: 16; V: TRBV7-9; D: TRBD1; J: TRBJ2-7; size: once; CDR3: CASSSSGTGGTYEQYF; DNA: TGTGCCAGCAGCTCCTCCGGGACAGGGGGTACCTACGAGCAGTACTTC
length: 15; V: TRBV19; D: -; J: TRBJ2-3; size: -; CDR3: CASSTGQTSTDTQYF; DNA: TGTGCCAGTAGTACGGGACAAACTAGCACAGATACGCAGTATTTT
length: 14; V: TRBV7-9; D: -; J: TRBJ2-5; size: -; CDR3: CASSLVVGLETQYF; DNA: TGTGCCAGCAGCTTAGTTGTTGGCCTAGAGACCCAGTACTTC
length: 15; V: TRBV15; D: -; J: TRBJ2-7; size: once; CDR3: CATSRDGSTSYEQYF; DNA: TGTGCCACCAGCAGAGATGGCTCAACCTCCTACGAGCAGTACTTC
length: 15; V: TRBV7-2; D: -; J: TRBJ1-4; size: once; CDR3: CASSLGSGEGEKLFF; DNA: TGTGCCAGCAGCTTAGGGTCCGGGGAGGGAGAAAAACTGTTTTTT
length: 16; V: TRBV14; D: TRBD1; J: TRBJ1-3; size: -; CDR3: CASSLRTGVSGNTIYF; DNA: TGTGCCAGCAGCTTACGGACAGGAGTCTCTGGAAACACCATATATTTT
length: 13; V: TRBV30; D: -; J: TRBJ2-7; size: -; CDR3: CAWTDSPGDEQYF; DNA: TGTGCCTGGACTGACTCCCCGGGGGACGAGCAGTACTTC
length: 19; V: TRBV6-2/TRBV6-3; D: TRBD2; J: TRBJ2-1; size: once; CDR3: CASSYPGLAGSSSYNEQFF; DNA: TGTGCCAGCAGTTACCCCGGACTAGCGGGATCTAGCTCCTACAATGAGCAGTTCTTC
length: 13; V: TRBV12-3/TRBV12-4; D: TRBD1; J: TRBJ1-1; size: -; CDR3: CASRARDRAAAFF; DNA: TGTGCCAGCAGAGCTCGGGACAGGGCGGCGGCTTTCTTT
length: 13; V: TRBV7-2; D: TRBD2; J: TRBJ2-1; size: -; CDR3: CASSSGTSGEQFF; DNA: TGTGCCAGCAGCTCCGGGACTAGCGGGGAGCAGTTCTTC
length: 13; V: TRBV2; D: -; J: TRBJ1-6; size: once; CDR3: CASHRDTNSPLHF; DNA: TGTGCCAGCCACCGGGACACTAATTCACCCCTCCACTTT
length: 13; V: TRBV30; D: TRBD1; J: TRBJ2-7; size: -; CDR3: CAWSGQGFGEQYF; DNA: TGTGCCTGGAGTGGACAGGGTTTCGGGGAGCAGTACTTC
length: 16; V: TRBV5-1; D: -; J: TRBJ2-1; size: few; CDR3: CASSLAGDPGGNEQFF; DNA: TGCGCCAGCAGCTTGGCCGGGGACCCTGGAGGGAATGAGCAGTTCTTC
length: 13; V: TRBV29-1; D: TRBD1; J: TRBJ1-1; size: few; CDR3: CSVEVTGPTEAFF; DNA: TGCAGCGTTGAAGTGACAGGGCCCACTGAAGCTTTCTTT
length: 14; V: TRBV5-8; D: -; J: TRBJ1-1; size: once; CDR3: CASSSVRENTEAFF; DNA: TGTGCCAGCAGCTCCGTCAGGGAGAACACTGAAGCTTTCTTT
length: 13; V: TRBV12-3/TRBV12-4; D: -; J: TRBJ1-1; size: -; CDR3: CASRLQGNTEAFF; DNA: TGTGCCAGCAGACTACAGGGCAACACTGAAGCTTTCTTT
length: 14; V: TRBV7-9; D: TRBD1; J: TRBJ2-5; size: -; CDR3: CASRSTGVGETQYF; DNA: TGTGCCAGCAGGAGTACAGGGGTAGGGGAGACCCAGTACTTC
length: 15; V: TRBV3-1/TRBV3-2; D: TRBD1; J: TRBJ1-6; size: -; CDR3: CASSQADRSYSPLHF; DNA: TGTGCCAGCAGCCAAGCGGACAGGAGCTATTCACCCCTCCACTTT
length: 13; V: TRBV18; D: -; J: TRBJ1-4; size: -; CDR3: CASSPRGGEKLFF; DNA: TGTGCCAGCTCACCCAGGGGCGGCGAAAAACTGTTTTTT
length: 15; V: TRBV18; D: TRBD1; J: TRBJ1-3; size: -; CDR3: CASSPGTGFLNTIYF; DNA: TGTGCCAGCTCACCAGGGACAGGGTTCCTAAACACCATATATTTT
length: 16; V: TRBV4-1; D: -; J: TRBJ1-5; size: few; CDR3: CASSPGTTTSNQPQHF; DNA: TGCGCCAGCAGCCCCGGGACTACAACAAGCAATCAGCCCCAGCATTTT
length: 15; V: TRBV6-5; D: -; J: TRBJ1-1; size: few; CDR3: CASSYSPGSGTEAFF; DNA: TGTGCCAGCAGTTACTCCCCAGGGTCCGGCACTGAAGCTTTCTTT